This T cell receptor beta chain was captured by sequencing in a study of blood T cell repertoires in COVID-19. Study-level background: The recovered donors of Cohort 3 showed two negative PCRs, clearance, or symptom resolution. PBMCs, B-cell-depleted T cells, or T cells provided the cDNA or gDNA that made up the material.

Categorization into cohorts depended on clinical history that participants reported. In the original processing: From reference gene primer amplification, estimates of nucleated cell counts were derived. Libraries were prepared by immunoSEQ multiplex PCR; TCRdb keeps only in-frame clonotypes and omits some of them. That table furnishes V, J and clone size, whereas the DNA furnished D and trimming. The table has about 200,000 clones, about 85% seen once. This receptor was taken from a woman between 40 and 55 years old in a cohort exposed to, infected with or recovered from COVID-19 (not recorded which). The specimen sequenced was PBMCs or T cells enriched from blood (not recorded which).

The CDR3 region has the DNA TGTGCCAGCAGTTACGACAGGGTTAGGACTGAAGCTTTCTTT. The encoded protein is CASSYDRVRTEAFF. This chain joins TRBV6-5 and TRBJ1-1, with TRBD1 identical over 7 bases. Germline V gene sequence: CDR1 MNHEY, CDR2 SVGAGI. The CDR3 loop spans 14 amino acids. V dropped 2 bases and J dropped 5; count of bases not matched to a gene: 5.